A selection of T cell receptor beta chains follows, all from one sample in a study of cytotoxic CD8 clonotypes in ibrutinib-treated CLL. The data were produced by immunoSEQ multiplex PCR, yet TCRdb's version contains in-frame clones alone and is incomplete. The sample shows around 200,000 clones, 75% to 80% of them seen only once. This material consisted of PBMCs, taken after 12 months of ibrutinib treatment. The source is a human donor with chronic lymphocytic leukemia. CDR3s include the opening cysteine and the closing phenylalanine or tryptophan. D genes are given only for firm matches. Some rows mark clone size as missing; the rest say once, few, many or name a class of expanded clone.

j_gene: TRBJ2-2
abundance: NA
d_gene: NA
v_gene: TRBV25-1
CDR3nt: TGTGCCAGCAGTTTGCGGACCCCTAGCACCGGGGAGCTGTTTTTT
CDR3aa: CASSLRTPSTGELFF

j_gene: TRBJ2-1
abundance: NA
d_gene: NA
v_gene: TRBV11-2
CDR3nt: TGTGCCAGCTTTGGGACAACCCGCAATGAGCAGTTCTTC
CDR3aa: CASFGTTRNEQFF

j_gene: TRBJ2-7
abundance: NA
d_gene: NA
v_gene: TRBV18
CDR3nt: TGTGCCAGCTCACCGGGGGGTGGTGACGAGCAGTACTTC
CDR3aa: CASSPGGGDEQYF

j_gene: TRBJ2-5
abundance: once
d_gene: NA
v_gene: TRBV7-9
CDR3nt: TGTGCCAGCAGCTTTGGGCCCCAAGAGACCCAGTACTTC
CDR3aa: CASSFGPQETQYF

j_gene: TRBJ1-4
abundance: NA
d_gene: NA
v_gene: TRBV29-1
CDR3nt: TGCAGCGTTGATCGAGGTCGGGAAAAACTGTTTTTT
CDR3aa: CSVDRGREKLFF

j_gene: TRBJ2-1
abundance: once
d_gene: NA
v_gene: TRBV2
CDR3nt: TGTGCCAGTCGGAAGGACAGTTTCAATGAGCAGTTCTTC
CDR3aa: CASRKDSFNEQFF

j_gene: TRBJ2-7
abundance: many
d_gene: TRBD1
v_gene: TRBV13
CDR3nt: TGTGCCAGCAGCCTGGGACAGGGCCTCTACGAGCAGTACTTC
CDR3aa: CASSLGQGLYEQYF

j_gene: TRBJ1-5
abundance: NA
d_gene: TRBD1
v_gene: TRBV27
CDR3nt: TGTGCCAGCAGTTTCGGGACAGGTCCCAATCAGCCCCAGCATTTT
CDR3aa: CASSFGTGPNQPQHF

j_gene: TRBJ1-1
abundance: NA
d_gene: NA
v_gene: TRBV14
CDR3nt: TGTGCCAGCTCATGGGAGGGATTGAACACTGAAGCTTTCTTT
CDR3aa: CASSWEGLNTEAFF

j_gene: TRBJ2-3
abundance: NA
d_gene: NA
v_gene: TRBV6-5
CDR3nt: TGTGCCAGCGGGGCTAGAGGCACAGATACGCAGTATTTT
CDR3aa: CASGARGTDTQYF

j_gene: TRBJ1-6
abundance: few
d_gene: TRBD1
v_gene: TRBV11-2
CDR3nt: TGTGCCAGCACCCTAGGACAGGGAGGTAATTCACCCCTCCACTTT
CDR3aa: CASTLGQGGNSPLHF

j_gene: TRBJ1-5
abundance: few
d_gene: TRBD1
v_gene: TRBV6-5
CDR3nt: TGTGCCAGCAGTCTCGGACAGGGTGACAATCAGCCCCAGCATTTT
CDR3aa: CASSLGQGDNQPQHF

j_gene: TRBJ2-7
abundance: NA
d_gene: TRBD2
v_gene: TRBV19
CDR3nt: TGTGCCAGTAGTATTGGTCTAGCGGCCTACGAGCAGTACTTC
CDR3aa: CASSIGLAAYEQYF

j_gene: TRBJ1-2
abundance: NA
d_gene: NA
v_gene: TRBV12-5
CDR3nt: TGTGCTAGTGGTTTGGAGGGACATCGAGGCTACACCTTC
CDR3aa: CASGLEGHRGYTF

j_gene: TRBJ2-7
abundance: NA
d_gene: NA
v_gene: TRBV7-3
CDR3nt: TGTGCCAGCAGCGCAAACGGTGGGGAATTCGAGCAGTACTTC
CDR3aa: CASSANGGEFEQYF

j_gene: TRBJ1-1
abundance: NA
d_gene: NA
v_gene: TRBV7-2
CDR3nt: TGTGCCAGCAGCCGTAATATGAACACTGAAGCTTTCTTT
CDR3aa: CASSRNMNTEAFF

j_gene: TRBJ2-7
abundance: once
d_gene: TRBD1
v_gene: TRBV7-9
CDR3nt: TGTGCCAGCAGCTTGCGGCAGGGGGCTTACGAGCAGTACTTC
CDR3aa: CASSLRQGAYEQYF

j_gene: TRBJ2-1
abundance: NA
d_gene: TRBD2
v_gene: TRBV27
CDR3nt: TGTGCCAGCAGTTTAGCGGGAGGGATGTACAATGAGCAGTTCTTC
CDR3aa: CASSLAGGMYNEQFF

j_gene: TRBJ2-5
abundance: NA
d_gene: NA
v_gene: TRBV14
CDR3nt: TGTGCCAGCAGCCATTTATTGTTGGAGACCCAGTACTTC
CDR3aa: CASSHLLLETQYF

j_gene: TRBJ1-2
abundance: NA
d_gene: NA
v_gene: TRBV9
CDR3nt: TGTGCCAGCAGCGCCCTGGTGGGGCGGTACCCTAGCAGTTCTAACAACAGGACCTATGGCTACACCTTC
CDR3aa: CASSALVGRYPSSSNNRTYGYTF

j_gene: TRBJ2-1
abundance: few
d_gene: NA
v_gene: TRBV29-1
CDR3nt: TGCAGCGTAGCCGGGACAAAGGGAGAGCAGTTCTTC
CDR3aa: CSVAGTKGEQFF